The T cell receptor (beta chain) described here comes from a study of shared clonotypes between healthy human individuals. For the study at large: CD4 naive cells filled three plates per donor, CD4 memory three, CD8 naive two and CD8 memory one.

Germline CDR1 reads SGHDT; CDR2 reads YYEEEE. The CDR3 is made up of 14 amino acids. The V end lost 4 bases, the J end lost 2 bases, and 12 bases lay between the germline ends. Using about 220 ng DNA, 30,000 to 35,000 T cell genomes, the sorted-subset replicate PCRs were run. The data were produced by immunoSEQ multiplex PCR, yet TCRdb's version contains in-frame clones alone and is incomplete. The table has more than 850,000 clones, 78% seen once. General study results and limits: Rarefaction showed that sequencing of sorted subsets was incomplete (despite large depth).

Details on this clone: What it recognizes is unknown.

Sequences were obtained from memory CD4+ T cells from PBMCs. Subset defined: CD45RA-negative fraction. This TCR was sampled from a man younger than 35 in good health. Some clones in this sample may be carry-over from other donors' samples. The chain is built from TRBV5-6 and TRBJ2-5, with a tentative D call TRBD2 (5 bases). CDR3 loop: CASSPVGIQETQYF. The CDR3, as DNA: TGTGCCAGCAGCCCCGTCGGGATTCAAGAGACCCAGTACTTC.